This TCR beta chain was retrieved from a study of PD-L1 blockade in urothelial cancer. Time point in this sample: pretreatment peripheral blood. The V gene's germline CDR1 is SNHLY and CDR2 FYNNEI. The CDR3 is made up of 14 amino acids. Trimming removed 6 bases at V and 3 bases at J, with 14 bases between. The protocol was immunoSEQ multiplex PCR, while the TCRdb copy is restricted to in-frame clones and leaves out a portion. Of some 120,000 clones in the sample, around 84% were seen once. This specimen was PBMCs, taken around atezolizumab (anti-PD-L1) treatment. The clonotype comes from a man aged 45-65 years with urothelial cancer. V is TRBV2 and J is TRBJ1-1; the D gene is possibly TRBD1 (6 bases). As DNA, the CDR3 is TGTGCCAGCAGCCCCTCGGGGGGGCACACTGAAGCTTTCTTT. Amino acids: CASSPSGGHTEAFF.